The subject of this entry is one T cell receptor (beta chain). Its antigen remains unidentified. These data belong to a study of T cell responses to AZD1222 COVID-19 vaccine. The study, taken as a whole, reports: Close to half of all spike-specific TCRs reportedly target regions of the variants that are unmutated.

V lost 8 bases, J lost 10 bases, and 15 bases lay in between. CDR1 and CDR2 (germline): SNHLY, FYNNEI. This CDR3 contains 11 residues. Pooling of second doses given at about 4 or about 12 weeks was done. The method was immunoSEQ multiplex PCR; TCRdb's version includes in-frame clones alone and lacks a portion of them. The sample lists around 54,000 clones, 86% occurring once. This specimen was peripheral blood, taken 28 days after the second AZD1222 dose. This sequence was found in an adult who received the AZD1222 COVID-19 vaccine. V gene TRBV2 combines with J gene TRBJ2-7; either TRBD1 or TRBD2 may supply D (5 bases each). The DNA for the CDR3 is TGTGCCAGCTCCGGGACCGAATTTCAGTACTTC. It encodes CASSGTEFQYF.